This T cell receptor beta chain was identified in a study of blood T cell repertoires in COVID-19. This clone was seen a single time. Libraries were prepared by immunoSEQ multiplex PCR; TCRdb keeps only in-frame clonotypes and omits some of them. The profile shows around 250,000 clones, just over 85% of them singletons. This receptor was identified in a man between 18 and 35 years old who had recovered from COVID-19. Specimen: PBMCs or T cells enriched from blood (not recorded which).

The CDR3 nucleotides are TGTGCCTGGACCGGGACAGGGGGCGGTATCACTGAAGCTTTCTTT. Translating gives CAWTGTGGGITEAFF. The rearrangement joins TRBV30 to TRBJ1-1, with TRBD1 identical over 12 bases. This CDR3 has 15 residues. Trimming at V came to 4 bases and at J to 4 bases, leaving 7 bases not matched to a gene. Per germline, CDR1 GTSNPN and CDR2 SVGIG (reference sequence).